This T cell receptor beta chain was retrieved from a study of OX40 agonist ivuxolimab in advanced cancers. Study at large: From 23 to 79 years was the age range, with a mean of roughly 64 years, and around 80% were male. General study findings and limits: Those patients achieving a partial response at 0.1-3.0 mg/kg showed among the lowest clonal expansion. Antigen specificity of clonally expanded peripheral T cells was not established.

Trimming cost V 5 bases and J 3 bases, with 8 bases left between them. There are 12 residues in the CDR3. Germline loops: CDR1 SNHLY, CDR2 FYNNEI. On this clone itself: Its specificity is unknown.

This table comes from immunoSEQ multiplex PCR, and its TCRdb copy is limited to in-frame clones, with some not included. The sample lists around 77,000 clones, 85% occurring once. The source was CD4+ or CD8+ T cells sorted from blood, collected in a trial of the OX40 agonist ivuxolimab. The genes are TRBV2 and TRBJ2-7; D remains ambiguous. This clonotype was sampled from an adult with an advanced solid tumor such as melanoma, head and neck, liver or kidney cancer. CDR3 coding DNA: TGTGCCAGCAGTTTTCAGGACTACGAGCAGTACTTC. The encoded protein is CASSFQDYEQYF. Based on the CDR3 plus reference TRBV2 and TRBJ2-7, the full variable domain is EPEVTQTPSHQVTQMGQEVILRCVPISNHLYFYWYRQILGQKVEFLVSFYNNEISEKSEIFDDQFSVERPDGSNFTLKIRSTKLEDSAMYFCASSFQDYEQYFGPGTRLTVT.